These 17 T cell receptor beta chains were sequenced from one sample in a study of OX40 agonist ivuxolimab in advanced cancers. Generated by immunoSEQ multiplex PCR, the TCRdb table keeps only in-frame clones and is missing some. The table has roughly 41,000 clones, 86% seen once. The source material was CD4+ or CD8+ T cells sorted from blood, sampled in a trial of the OX40 agonist ivuxolimab. Receptor source: an adult with an advanced solid tumor such as melanoma, head and neck, liver or kidney cancer.

The chain has TRBV11-3 and TRBJ2-2; no clear D gene. From germline, CDR1 is SGHNT and CDR2 YENEEA. The CDR3 has 13 amino acids. Trimming took off 5 bases at V and 1 base at J, with 5 bases between the two ends. The CDR3 nucleotides are TGTGCCAGCAGCCGCCTGAACACCGGGGAGCTGTTTTTT. This sequence encodes CASSRLNTGELFF.

The rearrangement uses TRBV4-2 and TRBJ1-5; 7 nucleotides match TRBD1. The CDR3 runs 16 residues. With V trimmed by 3 bases and J by 0 bases, 5 bases remained unmatched. Germline V gene lookup returns CDR1 LGHNA and CDR2 YNFKEQ. CDR3 amino acids: CASSQKTGYSNQPQHF. In nucleotides, the CDR3 is TGTGCCAGCAGCCAGAAGACAGGGTATAGCAATCAGCCCCAGCATTTT.

The chain recombines TRBV2 with TRBJ1-2, with no clear D. This CDR3 has 13 amino acids. V dropped 4 bases and J dropped 2 bases, with 8 bases sitting between them. Per germline, CDR1 SNHLY and CDR2 FYNNEI. CDR3 nucleotides: TGTGCCAGCAGTGGGGAGTCCAACTATGGCTACACCTTC. Translating gives CASSGESNYGYTF. Variable domain in full (rest from reference TRBV2 and TRBJ1-2): EPEVTQTPSHQVTQMGQEVILRCVPISNHLYFYWYRQILGQKVEFLVSFYNNEISEKSEIFDDQFSVERPDGSNFTLKIRSTKLEDSAMYFCASSGESNYGYTFGSGTRLTVV.

This rearrangement joins TRBV12-5 to TRBJ1-3; D is ambiguous. The CDR3 length is 15 residues. Per the germline V gene, CDR1 is LGHNT and CDR2 is FRNRAP. V was trimmed by 2 bases and J by 0 bases, leaving 8 bases between them. CDR3 loop: CASGLNPVSGNTIYF. DNA for the CDR3: TGTGCTAGTGGTTTGAACCCCGTCTCTGGAAACACCATATATTTT.

This clone was observed a few times. The rearrangement uses TRBV6-1 and TRBJ1-4, with a tentative D call TRBD1 (5 bases). Germline V lookup: CDR1 MNHNS, CDR2 SASEGT. With 6 bases removed from V and 5 bases from J, the gap between germline ends came to 16 bases. The CDR3 is 15 residues long. The chain's CDR3 is CASSHVGGSNEKLFF. CDR3 bases: TGTGCCAGCAGCCACGTGGGGGGGTCGAATGAAAAACTGTTTTTT.

The gene calls are TRBV6-5 and TRBJ1-3, with TRBD1 matching over 10 bases. The length of the CDR3 is 15 residues. CDR1 is MNHEY, CDR2 SVGAGI, per germline. Trimming cost V 4 bases and J 7 bases; bases outside gene matches: 7. CDR3 amino acids: CASSSPDRGRNTIYF. The DNA for the CDR3 is TGTGCCAGCAGTTCTCCGGACAGGGGGAGGAACACCATATATTTT.

The rearrangement uses TRBV19 and TRBJ2-7; D possibly corresponds to TRBD1 (5 bases). This CDR3 is built from 13 residues. Germline CDR1 reads LNHDA; CDR2 reads SQIVND (reference sequence). Trimming took off 3 bases at V and 5 bases at J, with 11 bases between the two ends. The CDR3 nucleotides are TGTGCCAGTAGTATCGGAGACAGTGACGAGCAGTACTTC. This sequence encodes CASSIGDSDEQYF. The whole variable domain, remainder taken from reference TRBV19 and TRBJ2-7, is DGGITQSPKYLFRKEGQNVTLSCEQNLNHDAMYWYRQDPGQGLRLIYYSQIVNDFQKGDIAEGYSVSREKKESFPLTVTSAQKNPTAFYLCASSIGDSDEQYFGPGTRLTVT.

The chain joins TRBV6-5 to TRBJ2-7; possible D gene TRBD1, 6 bases. The CDR3 extends over 14 amino acids. CDR1 MNHEY and CDR2 SVGAGI come from the germline V gene. Between the trimmed V and J ends, which lost 4 bases and 2 bases, there was a span of 12 bases. CDR3 loop: CASSLARQAYEQYF. In DNA, the CDR3 is TGTGCCAGCAGTTTGGCTAGACAGGCCTACGAGCAGTACTTC.

The chain links TRBV9 to TRBJ2-7, with 11 bases that match TRBD1. CDR1 is SGDLS and CDR2 is YYNGEE in the germline V gene. The CDR3 runs 13 residues. Trimming removed 5 bases from V and 7 bases from J; junction bases left unmatched: 5. The CDR3 sequence: CASSRTGGPEQYF. As DNA, the CDR3 is TGTGCCAGCAGTCGGACAGGGGGCCCTGAGCAGTACTTC. Using reference TRBV9 and TRBJ2-7 for the parts outside the CDR3, the full variable domain is DSGVTQTPKHLITATGQRVTLRCSPRSGDLSVYWYQQSLDQGLQFLIQYYNGEERAKGNILERFSAQQFPDLHSELNLSSLELGDSALYFCASSRTGGPEQYFGPGTRLTVT.

The chain is built from TRBV11-2 and TRBJ2-5, with TRBD2 identical over 8 bases. This CDR3 region has 16 residues. CDR1 is SGHAT, CDR2 FQNNGV, per germline. Trimming removed 4 bases from V and 4 bases from J; junction bases left unmatched: 11. Here the CDR3 reads CASSSGLAQVLETQYF. The CDR3, as DNA: TGTGCCAGCAGCTCAGGACTAGCCCAGGTGCTAGAGACCCAGTACTTC.

The chain joins TRBV11-3 to TRBJ1-1; TRBD1 matches at 10 bases. V gave up 5 bases and J gave up 5 bases; unmatched junction bases: 11. The CDR3 is 16 residues long. Germline CDR1 and CDR2: SGHNT and YENEEA. The CDR3 loop is CASSLGDRGRQTEAFF. CDR3 sequence (DNA): TGTGCCAGCAGCCTAGGAGACAGGGGGCGCCAAACTGAAGCTTTCTTT. The full variable domain, rest sourced from reference TRBV11-3 and TRBJ1-1, is EAGVVQSPRYKIIEKKQPVAFWCNPISGHNTLYWYLQNLGQGPELLIRYENEEAVDDSQLPKDRFSAERLKGVDSTLKIQPAELGDSAVYLCASSLGDRGRQTEAFFGQGTRLTVV.

The chain combines TRBV28 with TRBJ2-7; the match to TRBD1 covers 10 bases. The V gene's germline CDR1 is MDHEN and CDR2 SYDVKM. CDR3 size: 15 residues. The V gene end was trimmed by 5 bases and the J gene end by 6 bases; junction bases not matched to a gene: 10. The CDR3 sequence is CASSPPGQGSSEQYF. The CDR3 nucleotides are TGTGCCAGCAGTCCCCCGGGACAGGGGTCAAGCGAGCAGTACTTC. The whole variable domain, remainder taken from reference TRBV28 and TRBJ2-7, is DVKVTQSSRYLVKRTGEKVFLECVQDMDHENMFWYRQDPGLGLRLIYFSYDVKMKEKGDIPEGYSVSREKKERFSLILESASTNQTSMYLCASSPPGQGSSEQYFGPGTRLTVT.

The rearrangement links TRBV4-2 to TRBJ2-7; maybe TRBD2 (6 bases). The CDR3 totals 15 residues. The ends were cut back, 0 bases at V and 6 bases at J, with 15 bases in the middle. The V gene's germline CDR1 is LGHNA and CDR2 YNFKEQ. The CDR3 sequence: CASSQEGGQRGEQYF. The DNA of the CDR3 is TGTGCCAGCAGCCAAGAAGGAGGGCAGCGCGGCGAGCAGTACTTC.

This clone was seen a handful of times. V and J are TRBV19 and TRBJ1-4; a weak D match, TRBD1 (5 bases). CDR1 LNHDA and CDR2 SQIVND come from the germline V gene (reference sequence). Trimming removed 5 bases from V and 5 bases from J, with 12 bases in between. The CDR3 has 14 amino acids. The CDR3 bases are TGTGCCAGTAGTTTGGGGCAGGAAAATGAAAAACTGTTTTTT. This translates into CASSLGQENEKLFF.

The rearrangement joins TRBV4-2 to TRBJ2-3; 7 bases map to TRBD1. Germline CDR1 LGHNA, CDR2 YNFKEQ. The CDR3 spans 15 residues. Trimming at V came to 5 bases and at J to 4 bases, leaving 9 bases not matched to a gene. CDR3 nucleotide sequence: TGTGCCAGCAGCAGCTCCACAGGGGACGCAGATACGCAGTATTTT. It specifies CASSSSTGDADTQYF.

The chain carries TRBV10-3 and TRBJ1-5; D remains unclear. Trimming stripped 2 bases from V and 0 bases from J, with 8 bases between. The germline V gene has CDR1 ENHRY and CDR2 SYGVKD. CDR3 length equals 15 residues. CDR3 region: CAISEGRNSNQPQHF. In nucleotides, the CDR3 is TGTGCCATCAGTGAGGGGCGGAATAGCAATCAGCCCCAGCATTTT.

In this sample, this clone turned up a few times. CDR3 loop: CASSFFQGAGELFF. The CDR3, as DNA: TGTGCCAGCAGTTTTTTTCAGGGCGCCGGGGAGCTGTTTTTT. This chain uses TRBV27 with TRBJ2-2; a possible D gene is TRBD1 (5 bases). Germline V gene sequence: CDR1 MNHEY, CDR2 SMNVEV (reference sequence). The V gene lost 3 bases and the J gene lost 6 bases, with 11 bases spanning the gap. The CDR3 is 14 residues long.